This T cell receptor (beta chain) was observed in a study of shared clonotypes between healthy human individuals. Germline CDR1 reads SNHLY; CDR2 reads FYNNEI. This CDR3 region has 13 residues. The J segment lost 5 bases and the V segment lost 5 bases, leaving 5 bases of the junction unmatched. Sequenced by immunoSEQ multiplex PCR; TCRdb stores in-frame clones only, minus some. The table shows roughly 2.2 million clones, with around 92% occurring only once. The clonotype comes from a man aged 18 to 29 in good health. Some clones in this sample may be carry-over from other donors' samples. The material sequenced was naive CD4+ T cells from PBMCs. Described subset: CD45RA+ positively selected. The chain couples TRBV2 to TRBJ2-7; TRBD1 agrees at 8 bases. Here the CDR3 DNA reads TGTGCCAGCAGTTTTGACAGGGGTGACGAGCAGTACTTC. It yields the protein CASSFDRGDEQYF.